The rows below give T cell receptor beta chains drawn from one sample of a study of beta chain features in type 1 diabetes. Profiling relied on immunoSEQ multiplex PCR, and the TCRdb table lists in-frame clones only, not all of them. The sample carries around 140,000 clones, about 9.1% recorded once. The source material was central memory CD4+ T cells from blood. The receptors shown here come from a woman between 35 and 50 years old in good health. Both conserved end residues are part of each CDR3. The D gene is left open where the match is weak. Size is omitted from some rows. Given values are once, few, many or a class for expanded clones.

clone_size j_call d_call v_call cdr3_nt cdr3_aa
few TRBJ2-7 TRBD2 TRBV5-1 TGCGCCAGCAGCTTGGGACGGGGGGGCCTCTACGAGCAGTACTTC CASSLGRGGLYEQYF
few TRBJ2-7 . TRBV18 TGTGCCAGCTCACAGGCAGCGAGAAACTACGAGCAGTACTTC CASSQAARNYEQYF
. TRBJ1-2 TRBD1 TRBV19 TGTGCCACCCGGGACAGGGGGCGCTTCGGATATGGCTACACCTTC CATRDRGRFGYGYTF
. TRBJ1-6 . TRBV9 TGTGCCAGCAGGACAGGCTCCTATAATTCACCCCTCCACTTT CASRTGSYNSPLHF
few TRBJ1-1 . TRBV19 TGTGCCAGTAGTATTTCCTTGAACACTGAAGCTTTCTTT CASSISLNTEAFF
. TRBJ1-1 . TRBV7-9 TGTGCCAGCAGCTTGTCCGCAAGACAGGTTGAAGCTTTCTTT CASSLSARQVEAFF
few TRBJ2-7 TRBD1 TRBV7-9 TGTGCCAGCAGCTTGTCACAGGGGGCCGGGAACGAGCAGTACTTC CASSLSQGAGNEQYF
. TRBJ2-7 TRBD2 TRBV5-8 TGTGCCAGCAGCCCTCTACCCAGCGGGGGGGTCCCCTACGAGCAGTACTTC CASSPLPSGGVPYEQYF
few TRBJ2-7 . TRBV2 TGTGCCAGCAGTGAAGCGGGGGGTAGAAACTTC CASSEAGGRNF
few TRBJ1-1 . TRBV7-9 TGTGCCAGCAGCTTCAGGGTCGACACTGAAGCTTTCTTT CASSFRVDTEAFF
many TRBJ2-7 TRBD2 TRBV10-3 TGTGCCATCAGTGCGTTAGACGGGGGGAACTACGAGCAGTACTTC CAISALDGGNYEQYF
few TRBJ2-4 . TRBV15 TGTGCCACCAGCAGAGAGGACAGAAACATTCAGTACTTC CATSREDRNIQYF
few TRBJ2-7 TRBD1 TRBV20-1 TGCAGTGCTGACAGGGGGGGGGAGCAGTACTTC CSADRGGEQYF
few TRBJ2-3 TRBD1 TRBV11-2 TGTGCCAGCAGCCCATGGGGACAGGTGGTCGTTGAGACAGATACGCAGTATTTT CASSPWGQVVVETDTQYF
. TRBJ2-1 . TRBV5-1 TGCGCCAGCAGCCCACGCATAGTAAGGAGCGATGAGCAGTTCTTC CASSPRIVRSDEQFF
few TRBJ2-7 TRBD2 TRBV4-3 TGCGCCAGCAGCCAAAGGGAGGGCGCCTACGAGCAGTACTTC CASSQREGAYEQYF
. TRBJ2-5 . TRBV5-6 TGTGCCAGCAGCTTGACTGCGCAGCGAGGGAAGACCCAGTACTTC CASSLTAQRGKTQYF
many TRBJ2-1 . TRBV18 TGTGCCAGCTCACCGACTATGGATGAGCAGTTCTTC CASSPTMDEQFF
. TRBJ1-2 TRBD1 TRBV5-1 TGCGCCAGCAGCGAGGTCAAGGGACAGGGGGCGAACTATGGCTACACCTTC CASSEVKGQGANYGYTF
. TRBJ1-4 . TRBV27 TGTGCCAGCAGTTTTAGAGGAGCTGCAACTAATGAAAAACTGTTTTTT CASSFRGAATNEKLFF
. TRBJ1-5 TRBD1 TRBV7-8 TGTGCCAGCACCCCGACAGGGGTGAATCAGCCCCAGCATTTT CASTPTGVNQPQHF
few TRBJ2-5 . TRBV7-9 TGTGCCAGCAGCTTAATGGGGGGAGTAGAGACCCAGTACTTC CASSLMGGVETQYF
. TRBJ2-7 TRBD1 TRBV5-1 TGCGCCAGCAGCCCGGGACAGGGCGTAGACGAGCAGTACTTC CASSPGQGVDEQYF
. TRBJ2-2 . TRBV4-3 TGCGCCAGCATCATCACGGAGTCGAACACCGGGGAGCTGTTTTTT CASIITESNTGELFF
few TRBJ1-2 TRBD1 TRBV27 TGTGCCAGCACCCGACAGGGCCCAGGTTGGGGCTATGGCTACACCTTC CASTRQGPGWGYGYTF
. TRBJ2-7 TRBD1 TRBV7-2 TGTGCCAGCAGCCCGACAGGGGGCGGCTACGAGCAGTACTTC CASSPTGGGYEQYF
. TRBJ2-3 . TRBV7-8 TGTGCCAGCAGCTTACGGAAAGGGGGAAGCACAGATACGCAGTATTTT CASSLRKGGSTDTQYF
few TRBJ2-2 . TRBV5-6 TGTGCCAGCAGCTTGGTTCAGGGTACGGGGGAGCTGTTTTTT CASSLVQGTGELFF
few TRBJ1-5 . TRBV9 TGTGCCAGTGGGACGGGGGTCAATCAGCCCCAGCATTTT CASGTGVNQPQHF